This is a list of T cell receptor beta chains from one sample in a study of blood T cell repertoires in COVID-19. The assay was immunoSEQ multiplex PCR, and TCRdb's table has in-frame clones only and misses some. The sample has about 74,000 clones; roughly 90% are singletons. Sample: peripheral blood. The receptor source for this set is a man aged 50-60 years with acute or convalescent COVID-19. CDR3s include the opening cysteine and the closing phenylalanine or tryptophan. A D gene is named only where the DNA matches it firmly. Only some rows state a clone size, as once, few, many or a class for expanded clones.

D gene,clone size,V gene,J gene,CDR3 protein,CDR3 DNA
TRBD2,-,TRBV24-1,TRBJ2-5,CATSDPRLAGETQYF,TGTGCCACCAGTGATCCACGACTAGCGGGAGAGACCCAGTACTTC
TRBD2,-,TRBV3-1/TRBV3-2,TRBJ2-2,CASSSRTSGSLGELFF,TGTGCCAGCAGCTCCCGGACTAGCGGGAGTTTGGGGGAGCTGTTTTTT
TRBD1,-,TRBV2,TRBJ1-2,CASSGTGSWGYTF,TGTGCCAGCAGTGGGACAGGGTCGTGGGGCTACACCTTC
TRBD1,few,TRBV5-1,TRBJ2-5,CASSFPTGGQETQYF,TGCGCCAGCAGCTTTCCGACAGGGGGGCAGGAGACCCAGTACTTC
-,-,TRBV27,TRBJ2-7,CASSLSLFRSYEQYF,TGTGCCAGCAGTTTATCGTTGTTCAGGTCCTACGAGCAGTACTTC
TRBD1,-,TRBV7-8,TRBJ2-2,CASSPSGTGDTGELFF,TGTGCCAGCAGCCCCTCCGGAACAGGGGACACCGGGGAGCTGTTTTTT
TRBD1,-,TRBV3-1/TRBV3-2,TRBJ1-1,CASSHYTGGNTEAFF,TGTGCCAGCAGCCACTATACAGGGGGCAACACTGAAGCTTTCTTT
-,-,TRBV27,TRBJ2-1,CASSAVHEQFF,TGTGCCAGCAGTGCGGTCCATGAGCAGTTCTTC
TRBD1,-,TRBV20-1,TRBJ1-1,CSASRPGGAMNTEAFF,TGCAGTGCTAGTAGGCCAGGGGGCGCGATGAACACTGAAGCTTTCTTT
-,once,TRBV11-3,TRBJ1-5,CASSFQGGNQPQHF,TGTGCCAGCAGCTTCCAAGGGGGCAATCAGCCCCAGCATTTT
-,once,TRBV7-8,TRBJ2-1,CASSLTLSSYNEQFF,TGTGCCAGCAGCTTGACTCTGAGCTCCTACAATGAGCAGTTCTTC
TRBD1,-,TRBV28,TRBJ1-4,CASSSRTGSNEKLFF,TGTGCCAGCAGTTCCCGGACAGGGTCTAATGAAAAACTGTTTTTT
-,-,TRBV7-6,TRBJ2-3,CASSLVVGGTDTQYF,TGTGCCAGCAGCTTAGTGGTCGGCGGGACAGATACGCAGTATTTT
TRBD2,-,TRBV9,TRBJ2-1,CASSESSTSGRRHEQFF,TGTGCCAGCAGCGAGAGCTCGACTAGCGGGAGACGGCATGAGCAGTTCTTC
TRBD2,-,TRBV7-3,TRBJ2-1,CASSPHTSGRSNEQFF,TGTGCCAGCAGCCCCCATACTAGCGGGAGAAGTAATGAGCAGTTCTTC
TRBD1,-,TRBV11-2,TRBJ1-3,CASSLWTGGNTIYF,TGTGCCAGCAGCTTGTGGACAGGGGGAAACACCATATATTTT
TRBD2,-,TRBV18,TRBJ2-1,CASSPGGLAGAGDEQFF,TGTGCCAGCTCACCTGGGGGACTAGCGGGAGCTGGGGATGAGCAGTTCTTC
TRBD1,-,TRBV7-9,TRBJ2-5,CASSSRDRGLRETQYF,TGTGCCAGCAGCTCCCGGGACAGGGGGCTGCGAGAGACCCAGTACTTC
-,-,TRBV13,TRBJ2-3,CASSQRGDTQYF,TGTGCCAGCAGCCAACGGGGGGATACGCAGTATTTT
TRBD2,-,TRBV7-2,TRBJ2-1,CASSLGSGGLYNEQFF,TGTGCCAGCAGCTTAGGTAGCGGGGGCCTCTACAATGAGCAGTTCTTC